These 17 T cell receptor beta chains came from one sample sequenced in a study of graft-versus-host responses after intestinal transplantation. The protocol was immunoSEQ multiplex PCR, while the TCRdb copy is restricted to in-frame clones and leaves out a portion. The sample consists of about 90,000 clones, around 90% of them appearing once. No antigen is known for these receptors. This specimen consisted of unstimulated CD4+ T cells sorted from spleen or lymph node cells, obtained before intestinal transplant. These receptors originate from a human donor who received an intestinal transplant.

This chain connects TRBV11-1 to TRBJ2-1; TRBD2 matches at 10 bases. This CDR3 has 16 residues. The V gene end was trimmed by 5 bases and the J gene end by 8 bases; junction bases not matched to a gene: 12. Germline CDR1 and CDR2: SGHAT and FQDESV (reference sequence). The CDR3 bases are TGTGCCAGCAGCCCAAAGCGGGAGGGCCGGGGGGATGAGCAGTTCTTC. Protein sequence: CASSPKREGRGDEQFF.

V and J are TRBV7-8 and TRBJ1-1; D gene unclear. V lost 1 base, J lost 0 bases, and 3 bases lay in between. Germline V gives CDR1 SGHVS, CDR2 FQNEAQ. The CDR3 is 13 amino acids. The CDR3 DNA reads TGTGCCAGCAGCTTAGTAGTGAACACTGAAGCTTTCTTT. Residues: CASSLVVNTEAFF.

J is TRBJ2-7 and V is TRBV6-1; D possibly uses TRBD1 or TRBD2 (5 bases each). V was trimmed by 4 bases and J by 9 bases, leaving 16 bases between them. The CDR3 loop spans 13 amino acids. Germline V gene sequence: CDR1 MNHNS, CDR2 SASEGT. The CDR3 DNA reads TGTGCCAGCAGTGGATACCCGGGACGATGGCAGTACTTC. It specifies CASSGYPGRWQYF.

This chain links TRBV21-1 with TRBJ1-5. TRBV21-1 is labeled a pseudogene. CDR3 length: 15 amino acids. The CDR3 DNA reads as TGTGCCAGCAGTATTCCGGGGGTTGGCAATCAGCCCCAGCATTTT. This gives the protein CASSIPGVGNQPQHF.

This chain connects TRBV7-8 to TRBJ2-1; D may be TRBD2 (5 bases). The V end lost 3 bases, the J end lost 9 bases, and 21 bases lay between the germline ends. The CDR3 is 16 amino acids. The V gene's germline CDR1 is SGHVS and CDR2 FQNEAQ. The DNA for the CDR3 is TGTGCCAGCAGCTTCCGGCGGGTAGGATTTATCGGTGAGCAGTTCTTC. It translates to CASSFRRVGFIGEQFF.

The chain employs TRBV28 and TRBJ2-5; D is possibly TRBD2 (5 bases). The ends were cut back, 1 base at V and 5 bases at J, with 11 bases in the middle. This CDR3 region has 14 residues. Germline CDR1 is MDHEN and CDR2 is SYDVKM. CDR3 bases: TGTGCCAGCAGTTTATTTTCCCGCGGGGAGACCCAGTACTTC. It encodes CASSLFSRGETQYF.

The chain carries TRBV25-1 and TRBJ1-1; 10 bases agree with TRBD1. There are 15 residues in the CDR3. The germline V gene encodes CDR1 MGHDK and CDR2 SYGVNS. J gave up 2 bases and V 4 bases, and 4 bases lay outside the gene matches. The CDR3 reads CASSGRTGGNTEAFF. CDR3 sequence (DNA): TGTGCCAGCAGTGGTCGGACAGGGGGAAACACTGAAGCTTTCTTT. Complete variable domain (other parts from reference TRBV25-1 and TRBJ1-1): EADIYQTPRYLVIGTGKKITLECSQTMGHDKMYWYQQDPGMELHLIHYSYGVNSTEKGDLSSESTVSRIRTEHFPLTLESARPSHTSQYLCASSGRTGGNTEAFFGQGTRLTVV.

The chain joins TRBV5-1 to TRBJ2-3, with D maybe TRBD1 (6 bases). From germline, CDR1 is SGHRS and CDR2 YFSETQ. This CDR3 spans 15 amino acids. The ends were cut back, 4 bases at V and 0 bases at J, with 12 bases in the middle. The CDR3 spells CASSTGTQSTDTQYF. As DNA, the CDR3 is TGCGCCAGCAGCACTGGGACACAAAGCACAGATACGCAGTATTTT.

Turning to this clone: This same CDR3 is encoded by further DNA sequences in the sample. The chain couples TRBV6-6 to TRBJ2-7; no definite D call. V gave up 3 bases and J gave up 3 bases, with 6 bases separating them. The germline gives CDR1 MNHNY, CDR2 SVGAGI (reference sequence). This CDR3 has 12 amino acids. The CDR3 nucleotides read TGTGCCAGCAGTTATTCTAGCTACGAGCAGTACTTC. Translated, it gives CASSYSSYEQYF.

This chain uses TRBV30 with TRBJ2-3; no clear D gene. V was trimmed by 4 bases and J by 0 bases, leaving 14 bases between them. Germline loops: CDR1 GTSNPN, CDR2 SVGIG (reference sequence). This CDR3 is 15 amino acids long. Here the CDR3 reads CAWKTDLLSTDTQYF. The CDR3 DNA reads TGTGCCTGGAAAACTGACCTGTTGAGCACAGATACGCAGTATTTT.

The V gene is TRBV7-9, the J gene TRBJ2-7, with 11 bases matching TRBD1. Germline assignment: CDR1 SEHNR and CDR2 FQNEAQ (reference sequence). V shed 2 bases, J shed 6 bases, and the junction held 9 bases outside the gene matches. The CDR3 contains 16 residues. The CDR3 region has the DNA TGTGCCAGCAGCTTATTGCCCGGGACAGGGGGGGCCGAGCAGTACTTC. It encodes CASSLLPGTGGAEQYF.

This chain's CDR3 is CAWSFVQETQYF. The DNA of the CDR3 is TGTGCCTGGAGCTTCGTCCAAGAGACCCAGTACTTC. The chain joins TRBV30 to TRBJ2-5; no clear D. The CDR3 is made up of 12 amino acids. Germline CDR1 GTSNPN, CDR2 SVGIG (reference sequence). Trimming took off 3 bases at V and 1 base at J, with 6 bases between the two ends.

This sequence joins TRBV27 and TRBJ2-1; D call uncertain. The CDR3 has 14 amino acids. Germline V gene lookup returns CDR1 MNHEY and CDR2 SMNVEV (reference sequence). Trimming cost V 3 bases and J 3 bases, with 9 bases left between them. In DNA, the CDR3 is TGTGCCAGCAGTTTGGTAGGCGTCTACAATGAGCAGTTCTTC. Translated, it gives CASSLVGVYNEQFF.

The rearrangement uses TRBV5-1 and TRBJ2-5, with D unresolved. V was pared by 3 bases and J by 1 base, with 10 bases between. The CDR3 contains 14 residues. The germline V gene encodes CDR1 SGHRS and CDR2 YFSETQ. The CDR3 sequence is CASSSWTAQETQYF. CDR3 in DNA: TGCGCCAGCAGCTCCTGGACGGCCCAAGAGACCCAGTACTTC.

The chain joins TRBV2 to TRBJ2-1; maybe TRBD2 (5 bases). Germline V gene data show CDR1 as SNHLY and CDR2 as FYNNEI. The V end lost 4 bases, the J end lost 7 bases, and 17 bases lay between the germline ends. There are 15 residues in the CDR3. CDR3 nucleotide sequence: TGTGCCAGCAGTGTTGGTAGCGCCCTTATAAATGAGCAGTTCTTC. This gives the protein CASSVGSALINEQFF.

V usage is TRBV2 and J usage is TRBJ2-5; D possibly uses TRBD1 or TRBD2 (6 bases each). This CDR3 comprises 15 residues. Germline V gene lookup returns CDR1 SNHLY and CDR2 FYNNEI. The V end lost 4 bases, the J end lost 1 base, and 13 bases lay between the germline ends. CDR3 region: CASSVPGGPQETQYF. DNA for the CDR3: TGTGCCAGCAGTGTCCCTGGGGGGCCCCAAGAGACCCAGTACTTC.

The J gene is TRBJ1-2, the V gene TRBV28; 7 bases fit TRBD1. CDR3 length: 12 residues. Germline V lookup: CDR1 MDHEN, CDR2 SYDVKM. The J segment lost 2 bases and the V segment lost 7 bases, leaving 1 base of the junction unmatched. The CDR3 protein is CASNRGNYGYTF. In DNA, the CDR3 is TGTGCCAGCAACAGGGGCAACTATGGCTACACCTTC.